The 5 T cell receptor beta chains below come from one sample, sequenced in a study of shared clonotypes between healthy human individuals. The assay was immunoSEQ multiplex PCR, and TCRdb's table has in-frame clones only and misses some. The table shows 2 million to 2.5 million clones, with around 95% occurring only once. The sequenced sample was naive CD4+ T cells sorted from blood. Subset noted: CD45RA+ positively selected. These receptor sequences come from a man aged 18 to 30 in good health.

The chain couples TRBV6-6 to TRBJ1-3; D unclear. Germline V gives CDR1 MNHNY, CDR2 SVGAGI (reference sequence). The CDR3 runs to 16 residues. The ends were cut back, 2 bases at V and 2 bases at J, with 13 bases in the middle. The CDR3 nucleotides are TGTGCCAGCAGTTACCCGCCCTCGGGTCCTGGAAACACCATATATTTT. Its protein is CASSYPPSGPGNTIYF.

The CDR3 region has the DNA TGCGCCAGCAGCTTCGTTAGCGGCGCTAGCACAGATACGCAGTATTTT. This gives the protein CASSFVSGASTDTQYF. The rearrangement uses TRBV5-1 and TRBJ2-3, with D possibly TRBD2 on 6 matching bases. The CDR3 totals 16 residues. Between the trimmed V and J ends, which lost 2 bases and 0 bases, there was a span of 13 bases. Germline loops: CDR1 SGHRS, CDR2 YFSETQ.

The rearrangement uses TRBV7-9 and TRBJ2-3, with 9 bases lining up with TRBD2. V was pared by 5 bases and J by 6 bases, with 9 bases of the junction left unmatched. Germline V gene data show CDR1 as SEHNR and CDR2 as FQNEAQ (reference sequence). The length of the CDR3 is 15 residues. The CDR3 region is CASSNIGGGADTQYF. Written as DNA, the CDR3 is TGTGCCAGCAGCAATATAGGCGGGGGGGCCGATACGCAGTATTTT.

The table lists this clone with a count of one. This chain uses TRBV9 with TRBJ1-6; no clear D. The V gene's germline CDR1 is SGDLS and CDR2 YYNGEE. V gave up 0 bases and J gave up 2 bases, with 12 bases separating them. This CDR3 has 17 amino acids. CDR3 sequence reads: CASSVEGSRTYNSPLHF. The CDR3 DNA sequence: TGTGCCAGCAGCGTAGAAGGCAGTCGGACCTATAATTCACCCCTCCACTTT. Full variable domain (rest looked up from reference TRBV9 and TRBJ1-6): DSGVTQTPKHLITATGQRVTLRCSPRSGDLSVYWYQQSLDQGLQFLIQYYNGEERAKGNILERFSAQQFPDLHSELNLSSLELGDSALYFCASSVEGSRTYNSPLHFGNGTRLTVT.

The J gene is TRBJ2-3, the V gene TRBV10-1; D is ambiguous. The CDR3 contains 13 residues. CDR1 and CDR2 from the germline V gene are WNHNN and SYGVQD (reference sequence). With 3 bases removed from V and 6 bases from J, the gap between germline ends came to 10 bases. CDR3 protein: CASSDGSSDTQYF. The CDR3 DNA follows: TGCGCCAGCAGTGATGGCAGCTCGGATACGCAGTATTTT.